These T cell receptor beta chains were read from a single sample in a study of blood T cells in healthy people across ages. TCRdb fed the 5' RACE reads into MiXCR, producing one record per CDR3 protein. The data hold roughly 800,000 distinct CDR3 sequences, with 58% observed a single time. What was sequenced was blood. The receptors here all came from a man aged 30 to 45 in good health. The CDR3 runs from the conserved cysteine through the conserved F or W. The D gene is left open where the match is weak. Size values are once, few and many counts, or a class for expanded clones, and some rows have none.

D	V	J	size	CDR3	DNA
TRBD2	TRBV7-2	TRBJ2-4	NA	CASAVGTSGSDIQYF	TGTGCCAGCGCGGTGGGGACTAGCGGGAGCGACATTCAGTACTTC
TRBD2	TRBV10-3	TRBJ2-1	NA	CAIRPGLATDEQFF	TGTGCCATCAGACCGGGACTAGCGACGGATGAGCAGTTCTTC
NA	TRBV29-1	TRBJ2-7	NA	CSVGSDVEQYF	TGCAGCGTTGGGAGCGACGTCGAGCAGTACTTC
NA	TRBV20-1	TRBJ2-7	few	CSALRTSPLYEQYF	TGCAGTGCCCTGAGGACATCCCCCCTCTACGAGCAGTACTTC
TRBD1	TRBV29-1	TRBJ1-1	NA	CSAVTGERTEAFF	TGCAGCGCCGTCACAGGGGAGAGGACTGAAGCTTTCTTT
NA	TRBV4-2	TRBJ1-1	NA	CASSQGSPGTVNTEAFF	TGTGCCAGCAGCCAAGGTTCGCCAGGGACTGTGAACACTGAAGCTTTCTTT
NA	TRBV12-3/TRBV12-4	TRBJ2-7	NA	CASSLGEGFRYEQYF	TGTGCCAGCAGTTTAGGAGAGGGATTTAGGTACGAGCAGTACTTC
NA	TRBV7-2	TRBJ2-3	few	CASSPRQPTSTDTQYF	TGTGCCAGCAGCCCACGACAGCCAACTAGCACAGATACGCAGTATTTT
TRBD1	TRBV20-1	TRBJ2-1	NA	CSARDKGAAYNEQFF	TGCAGTGCTAGAGATAAGGGGGCAGCCTACAATGAGCAGTTCTTC
NA	TRBV10-3	TRBJ2-1	NA	CAIMDGGPGYNEQFF	TGTGCCATCATGGACGGGGGCCCGGGATACAATGAGCAGTTCTTC
TRBD1	TRBV7-2	TRBJ2-7	NA	CASSLDRTGVYEQYF	TGTGCCAGCAGCTTAGACAGGACAGGGGTATACGAGCAGTACTTC
NA	TRBV20-1	TRBJ1-1	NA	CSARVGVGAMNTEAFF	TGCAGTGCTAGAGTAGGGGTGGGGGCAATGAACACTGAAGCTTTCTTT
NA	TRBV29-1	TRBJ2-7	few	CSVVLGGEQYF	TGCAGCGTTGTACTAGGGGGCGAGCAGTACTTC
NA	TRBV29-1	TRBJ2-1	once	CSYFGRANGAEQFF	TGCAGTTATTTCGGACGAGCCAACGGGGCTGAGCAGTTCTTC
NA	TRBV6-5	TRBJ2-7	NA	CASSQQNPDEQYF	TGTGCCAGCAGCCAACAAAACCCCGACGAGCAGTACTTC
TRBD2	TRBV20-1	TRBJ2-2	NA	CSASPSGRSGGELFF	TGCAGTGCTAGTCCTAGCGGGAGATCGGGCGGGGAGCTGTTTTTT
NA	TRBV29-1	TRBJ2-1	few	CSVEDSRSSYNEQFF	TGCAGCGTTGAAGACAGTAGAAGCTCCTACAATGAGCAGTTCTTC
TRBD1	TRBV12-3/TRBV12-4	TRBJ1-2	NA	CASSTGTAHGYTF	TGTGCCAGCAGTACTGGGACAGCACATGGCTACACCTTC
NA	TRBV6-4	TRBJ2-7	NA	CASSDSVSEAYEQYF	TGTGCCAGCAGTGATTCGGTTAGCGAGGCCTACGAGCAGTACTTC
NA	TRBV28	TRBJ2-7	NA	CASSLGVPPYEQYF	TGTGCCAGCAGTTTGGGCGTACCCCCCTACGAGCAGTACTTC
NA	TRBV7-8	TRBJ2-5	NA	CASRTRARKTQYF	TGTGCCAGCAGGACCAGGGCCCGGAAGACCCAGTACTTC
NA	TRBV7-2	TRBJ2-7	few	CASSSSHYEQYF	TGTGCCAGCAGCTCCTCCCACTACGAGCAGTACTTC
NA	TRBV29-1	TRBJ2-5	NA	CSVGPGGETQYF	TGCAGCGTTGGCCCCGGGGGAGAGACCCAGTACTTC
NA	TRBV6-6	TRBJ2-7	NA	CASSGRTAYEQYF	TGTGCCAGCAGTGGACGGACAGCCTACGAGCAGTACTTC
NA	TRBV20-1	TRBJ2-5	NA	CSARKVETQYF	TGCAGCGCTAGAAAGGTGGAGACCCAGTACTTC
NA	TRBV7-6	TRBJ2-2	NA	CASSLLGGTGELFF	TGTGCCAGCAGCTTATTAGGCGGTACCGGGGAGCTGTTTTTT
NA	TRBV9	TRBJ1-1	few	CASSVVPGNTEAFF	TGTGCCAGCAGCGTAGTCCCTGGGAACACTGAAGCTTTCTTT
NA	TRBV6-1	TRBJ1-6	NA	CASSPRQPLSYNSPLHF	TGTGCCAGCAGCCCCAGGCAGCCACTCTCCTATAATTCACCCCTCCACTTT
NA	TRBV3-1	TRBJ2-7	NA	CASSHTESSEQYF	TGTGCCAGCAGCCACACAGAATCCAGCGAGCAGTACTTC
TRBD1	TRBV6-2/TRBV6-3	TRBJ1-1	NA	CASVLLGQGGTEAFF	TGTGCCAGCGTTCTCCTTGGACAGGGGGGCACTGAAGCTTTCTTT
TRBD2	TRBV7-8	TRBJ2-3	NA	CASSLYSGNPKGGQYF	TGTGCCAGCAGCTTATATAGCGGGAACCCGAAGGGCGGGCAGTATTTT
NA	TRBV6-4	TRBJ2-1	NA	CASSFQGTGDEQFF	TGTGCCAGCAGTTTTCAAGGGACCGGGGATGAGCAGTTCTTC
NA	TRBV7-2	TRBJ2-7	NA	CASSLGWGPTYEQYF	TGTGCCAGCAGCTTAGGGTGGGGGCCGACCTACGAGCAGTACTTC
NA	TRBV29-1	TRBJ1-6	few	CSVRDTNNSPLHF	TGCAGCGTGCGGGACACTAATAATTCACCCCTCCACTTT
NA	TRBV20-1	TRBJ2-3	NA	CSARTGDTQYF	TGCAGTGCTAGAACGGGAGATACGCAGTATTTT
TRBD2	TRBV7-2	TRBJ2-7	NA	CASSLGTSGDLYEQYF	TGTGCCAGCAGCTTAGGGACAAGCGGGGATCTCTACGAGCAGTACTTC
NA	TRBV6-2/TRBV6-3	TRBJ2-1	NA	CASSNLQRPGFF	TGTGCCAGCAGCAACCTACAGAGGCCGGGGTTCTTC
NA	TRBV7-2	TRBJ2-7	NA	CASSPGHDPYEQYF	TGTGCCAGCTCCCCGGGACATGATCCCTACGAGCAGTACTTC
TRBD1	TRBV7-9	TRBJ2-4	NA	CASSFPDRGGDIQYF	TGTGCCAGCAGCTTTCCCGACAGGGGCGGGGACATTCAGTACTTC
TRBD2	TRBV7-9	TRBJ2-3	NA	CASSQGTSGDTQYF	TGTGCCAGCAGCCAGGGGACTAGCGGAGATACGCAGTATTTT